This is a list of T cell receptor beta chains from one sample in a study of blood T cell repertoires in COVID-19. Sequenced by immunoSEQ multiplex PCR; TCRdb stores in-frame clones only, minus some. The sample has 240,000 or so clones; roughly four fifths are singletons. Sequencing was done on a sample of peripheral blood. The source of these receptors is a woman older than 75 with acute or convalescent COVID-19. The CDR3 runs from the conserved cysteine through the conserved F or W. A D gene is named only where the DNA matches it firmly. A row's size may be missing; if present it is once, few, many or a size class.

v_gene	j_gene	d_gene	abundance	CDR3nt	CDR3aa
TRBV15	TRBJ1-4	TRBD1	NA	TGTGCCACCAGCAGAGTTCGGCGGACAGGGGGCAGTGAAAAACTGTTTTTT	CATSRVRRTGGSEKLFF
TRBV19	TRBJ1-5	NA	many	TGTGCCAGTAGTCCACAGGTGTACAATCAGCCCCAGCATTTT	CASSPQVYNQPQHF
TRBV7-8	TRBJ2-1	TRBD2	NA	TGTGCCAGCAACTTACTAGCGGGGGTCTACAATGAGCAGTTCTTC	CASNLLAGVYNEQFF
TRBV24-1	TRBJ2-1	NA	NA	TGTGCCACCAGTGATGCGCGCCGTCTGGCCTACAATGAGCAGTTCTTC	CATSDARRLAYNEQFF
TRBV6-5	TRBJ2-5	NA	NA	TGTGCCAGCAGTTCATTCCCCGGTCTCCGGGAGGAGACCCAGTACTTC	CASSSFPGLREETQYF
TRBV25-1	TRBJ1-6	NA	once	TGTGCCAGCAGTGAAGGGGGCGCGGATTCACCCCTCCACTTT	CASSEGGADSPLHF
TRBV6-5	TRBJ1-2	TRBD1	NA	TGTGCCAGCAGAAACCGGGACAGGATTTATGGCTACACCTTC	CASRNRDRIYGYTF
TRBV21-1	TRBJ2-1	NA	NA	TGTGCCAGCAGCGAGGGACCTCCGGGGGACAGGGATTACAATGAGCAGTTCTTC	CASSEGPPGDRDYNEQFF
TRBV2	TRBJ2-1	NA	NA	TGTGCCAGCAGCTTTTCCTACAATGAGCAGTTCTTC	CASSFSYNEQFF
TRBV4-3	TRBJ2-7	TRBD1	NA	TGCGCCAGCAGCCAAGATTTTGGGACAGGAAACTACGAGCAGTACTTC	CASSQDFGTGNYEQYF
TRBV18	TRBJ2-1	TRBD2	once	TGTGCCAGCTCACCCCCCGGACTAGCGGGAGGATACAATGAGCAGTTCTTC	CASSPPGLAGGYNEQFF
TRBV5-1	TRBJ1-1	TRBD1	once	TGCGCCAGCAGCTTTGACCCAGGGGGCGTCACTGAAGCTTTCTTT	CASSFDPGGVTEAFF
TRBV27	TRBJ2-7	NA	NA	TGTGCCAGCAGTTCCCCGCAGACAGGACTTTACGAGCAGTACTTC	CASSSPQTGLYEQYF
TRBV5-6	TRBJ1-2	NA	NA	TGTGCCAGCAGCTTCTGGGAGGCGGGCTATGGCTACACCTTC	CASSFWEAGYGYTF
TRBV7-3	TRBJ2-1	TRBD2	NA	TGTGCCAGCAGCTTACGCGGGACTAGCGGGAGGGTATACAATGAGCAGTTCTTC	CASSLRGTSGRVYNEQFF
TRBV7-2	TRBJ2-1	TRBD2	NA	TGTGCCAGCAGCTTACTAGCGGGAGGGCGTGAGCAGTTCTTC	CASSLLAGGREQFF
TRBV7-2	TRBJ2-1	NA	once	TGTGCCAGCAGCTCGGACAGATACAATGAGCAGTTCTTC	CASSSDRYNEQFF
TRBV24-1	TRBJ2-3	TRBD2	NA	TGTGCCACCAGAGGACTAGCAACAGATACGCAGTATTTT	CATRGLATDTQYF
TRBV19	TRBJ2-5	TRBD2	once	TGTGCCAGTAGTTCCGGCGGGGGGGCGGAGACCCAGTACTTC	CASSSGGGAETQYF
TRBV4-1	TRBJ2-1	NA	NA	TGCGCCAGCAGCCAAGATAGTAATACCCGGAGCAATGAGCAGTTCTTC	CASSQDSNTRSNEQFF
TRBV2	TRBJ1-1	NA	NA	TGTGCCAGCAGACTAGCTCATAATACGGCTGAAGCTTTCTTT	CASRLAHNTAEAFF
TRBV7-9	TRBJ1-2	NA	once	TGTGCCAGCAGCTTGGGGGCGGACTATGGCTACACCTTC	CASSLGADYGYTF
TRBV3-1/TRBV3-2	TRBJ2-1	NA	NA	TGTGCCAGCAGTCTCGGCGACAATCGGTTCTTC	CASSLGDNRFF
TRBV3-1/TRBV3-2	TRBJ1-2	NA	NA	TGTGCCAGCAGCCAAGGCCCAGCTAACTATGGCTACACCTTC	CASSQGPANYGYTF
TRBV7-2	TRBJ2-7	NA	few	TGTGCCAGCAGCTTAGGACTAGGGCCCTACGAGCAGTACTTC	CASSLGLGPYEQYF
TRBV5-6	TRBJ1-2	TRBD1	few	TGTGCCAGCAGCCCTGGGACAGGGGGTTTTCGATTCGGCTATGGCTACACCTTC	CASSPGTGGFRFGYGYTF
TRBV27	TRBJ1-1	TRBD1	NA	TGTGCCAGCAGACCATTGAACAGGGGTAACACTGAAGCTTTCTTT	CASRPLNRGNTEAFF
TRBV3-1/TRBV3-2	TRBJ1-6	TRBD1	NA	TGTGCCAGCAGCCATAGTACCGGGACAGGGAATTCACCCCTCCACTTT	CASSHSTGTGNSPLHF
TRBV6-1	TRBJ1-1	NA	NA	TGTGCCAGCAGTGAAAATAGGGGCTGGACTGAAGCTTTCTTT	CASSENRGWTEAFF
TRBV5-1	TRBJ1-2	NA	NA	TGCGCCAGCAGCTACTCAGGGGATGGCTACACCTTC	CASSYSGDGYTF
TRBV11-2	TRBJ2-2	NA	NA	TGTGCCAGCGGTTCCGACAGAGCGAACACCGGGGAGCTGTTTTTT	CASGSDRANTGELFF